This passage covers 31 T cell receptor beta chains from one sample sequenced in a study of CD8 T cells in ankylosing spondylitis. TCRdb re-analysed the 5' RACE reads in MiXCR, keeping a single row per CDR3 protein. The sample includes 250,000 or so distinct CDR3 sequences, under 30% of them seen just once. Sequencing was carried out using blood, either unsorted or a sorted T cell fraction (not recorded which). These receptors originate from a male donor with ankylosing spondylitis or in good health (not recorded which).

This clonotype has only a few counts. This CDR3 is CSVAPGMETQYF. DNA for the CDR3: TGCAGCGTTGCCCCCGGGATGGAGACCCAGTACTTC. V gene TRBV29-1 combines with J gene TRBJ2-5; D is perhaps TRBD2 (5 bases). The ends were cut back, 4 bases at V and 5 bases at J, with 11 bases in the middle. The CDR3 runs 12 residues. Germline loops: CDR1 SQVTM, CDR2 ANQGSEA.

This clonotype was seen ten or more times. The chain joins TRBV7-2 to TRBJ2-3; D might be TRBD2 (6 bases). V lost 5 bases to trimming and J lost 3 bases, with 12 bases between them. Germline values: CDR1 SGHTA, CDR2 FQGNSA. The CDR3 runs 14 residues. CDR3 sequence reads: CASSPFGGTDTQYF. CDR3 DNA: TGTGCCAGCAGCCCGTTTGGGGGGACAGATACGCAGTATTTT.

This clonotype was seen only a few times. This chain joins TRBV20-1 and TRBJ2-3; 9 bases line up with TRBD2. The CDR3 totals 14 residues. The junction had 5 bases not matched to a gene; V was cut back by 3 bases and J by 4 bases. The germline gives CDR1 DFQATT, CDR2 SNEGSKA (reference sequence). The CDR3 coding sequence is TGCAGTGCTAGCCTAGCGGGGCGGGCAGATACGCAGTATTTT. This sequence encodes CSASLAGRADTQYF.

V usage is TRBV7-3 and J usage is TRBJ1-6; the D is unclear. The CDR3 runs to 14 residues. Germline V CDR1 and CDR2: SGHTA, FQGTGA. V lost 5 bases and J 7 bases, leaving 12 bases between the germline ends. In nucleotides, the CDR3 is TGTGCCAGCAGCCCCGGACTGGAGAATTCACCCCTCCACTTT. It is translated as CASSPGLENSPLHF.

The chain couples TRBV25-1 to TRBJ2-6; 7 nucleotides align to TRBD1. CDR3 length: 17 residues. Germline V gene sequence: CDR1 MGHDK, CDR2 SYGVNS. Trimming cost V 3 bases and J 0 bases; bases outside gene matches: 5. The CDR3 spells CASSDPPGGSGANVLTF. The CDR3, as DNA: TGTGCCAGCAGTGATCCTCCAGGGGGCTCTGGGGCCAACGTCCTGACTTTC.

This clonotype was detected only a few times. This chain uses TRBV12-3 or TRBV12-4 with TRBJ2-1, with a possible D match to TRBD1 (5 bases). This CDR3 contains 12 residues. Trimming cost V 4 bases and J 11 bases, with 12 bases left between them. DNA for the CDR3: TGTGCCAGCAGTTCATACAGGTTGCAGCAGTTCTTC. This translates into CASSSYRLQQFF.

The V and J genes are TRBV2 and TRBJ2-7; 10 bases align to TRBD1. The CDR3 totals 13 residues. Unmatched junction bases numbered 7, after V lost 7 bases and J lost 7 bases. Germline values: CDR1 SNHLY, CDR2 FYNNEI. The CDR3 nucleotides are TGTGCCAGCAATAGACAGGGGGCGGGGGAGCAGTACTTC. Translating gives CASNRQGAGEQYF.

The chain carries TRBV5-4 and TRBJ2-2; no clear D gene. Germline values: CDR1 SGHNT, CDR2 YYREEE (reference sequence). This CDR3 has 14 amino acids. V lost 0 bases, J lost 5 bases, and 8 bases lay in between. CDR3 amino acids: CASSLVGATGELFF. The DNA of the CDR3 is TGTGCCAGCAGCTTGGTGGGTGCGACCGGGGAGCTGTTTTTT.

The chain recombines TRBV20-1 with TRBJ2-5, with 8 bases aligning to TRBD1. CDR3 length equals 13 residues. Germline V lookup: CDR1 DFQATT, CDR2 SNEGSKA (reference sequence). V lost 3 bases, J lost 3 bases, and 3 bases stayed unmatched. The CDR3 region is CSARRTGKETQYF. DNA of the CDR3: TGCAGTGCTAGGAGGACAGGGAAAGAGACCCAGTACTTC.

The DNA for the CDR3 is TGCAGCGTTGGGGGGGACAGCCCCGAAGAGACCCAGTACTTC. Encoded protein: CSVGGDSPEETQYF. This sequence joins TRBV29-1 and TRBJ2-5; a weak D match, TRBD1 (7 bases). Trimming pared 4 bases from V and 3 bases from J, leaving 15 bases between. The CDR3 is 14 amino acids. Germline loops: CDR1 SQVTM, CDR2 ANQGSEA.

This clonotype was seen a few times. The chain is built from TRBV20-1 and TRBJ1-2; a possible D gene is TRBD1 (6 bases). There are 14 residues in the CDR3. The V gene's germline CDR1 is DFQATT and CDR2 SNEGSKA (reference sequence). V was cut by 3 bases and J by 4 bases, with 15 bases left in between. CDR3 in DNA: TGCAGTGCTAGTATGGAGGGGGTTGGCTATGGCTACACCTTC. This codes for CSASMEGVGYGYTF.

The table lists this clonotype with a few counts. The rearrangement links TRBV12-3 or TRBV12-4 to TRBJ2-5; 11 positions agree with TRBD2. V lost 5 bases and J lost 0; bases outside the gene matches: 8. This CDR3 spans 17 amino acids. This CDR3 reads CASSRLAGGPDQETQYF. The CDR3 region has the DNA TGTGCCAGCAGTCGGCTAGCGGGGGGCCCCGACCAAGAGACCCAGTACTTC.

The chain joins TRBV7-7 to TRBJ2-1; TRBD2 agrees at 15 bases. The V segment lost 5 bases and the J segment 5 bases; nucleotides outside the gene matches: 4. Per germline, CDR1 SSHAT and CDR2 FNYEAQ (reference sequence). CDR3 length: 16 residues. CDR3 in amino acids: CASSPGLAGGDNEQFF. DNA of the CDR3: TGTGCCAGCAGCCCCGGACTAGCGGGGGGGGACAATGAGCAGTTCTTC.

This clonotype was detected many times. This chain joins TRBV12-3 or TRBV12-4 and TRBJ2-2; D possibly matches TRBD1 or TRBD2 (6 bases each). This CDR3 region has 14 residues. Trimming stripped 6 bases from V and 7 bases from J, with 15 bases between. DNA for the CDR3: TGTGCCAGCAGGACCACGGGGGCCGGCGGGGAGCTGTTTTTT. Its translation: CASRTTGAGGELFF.

This clonotype was observed many times. The chain recombines TRBV20-1 with TRBJ1-1; D remains ambiguous. V was shortened by 3 bases and J by 2 bases, with 13 bases between the two germline ends. Germline V gene data show CDR1 as DFQATT and CDR2 as SNEGSKA (reference sequence). The CDR3 loop spans 14 amino acids. CDR3 loop: CSASSGLGNTEAFF. The CDR3, as DNA: TGCAGTGCTAGCTCAGGTTTAGGTAACACTGAAGCTTTCTTT.

The sample holds many counts of this clonotype. The chain links TRBV3-1 to TRBJ1-6, with 10 bases fitting TRBD1. Germline V gene sequence: CDR1 LGHDT, CDR2 YNNKEL (reference sequence). The CDR3 has 14 amino acids. V dropped 3 bases and J dropped 9; count of bases not matched to a gene: 2. The CDR3 sequence: CASSHGTGVSPLHF. The CDR3 DNA reads as TGTGCCAGCAGCCATGGGACAGGGGTTTCACCCCTCCACTTT.

For this clonotype: The junction does not match germline at one end; this may be a read error. This rearrangement joins TRBV20-1 to TRBJ1-1; TRBD1 is a possible D gene (5 bases). The germline V gene encodes CDR1 DFQATT and CDR2 SNEGSKA (reference sequence). The CDR3 is 14 residues long. The CDR3 coding sequence is TGCAGCGCTAGCGGGGCAGGGTGGGTCACTGAAGCTTTCTTT. Its protein product is CSASGAGWVTEAFF.

This clonotype came up many times. The chain carries TRBV5-5 and TRBJ1-2, with no clear D. CDR3 length: 15 amino acids. Germline values: CDR1 SGHKS, CDR2 YYEKEE (reference sequence). V lost 4 bases and J lost 3, with 16 bases in between. The CDR3 sequence: CASSGTLRRYYGYTF. CDR3 nucleotides: TGTGCCAGCAGCGGAACCCTGCGGAGGTACTATGGCTACACCTTC. The full variable domain, completed using reference TRBV5-5 and TRBJ1-2, is DAGVTQSPTHLIKTRGQQVTLRCSPISGHKSVSWYQQVLGQGPQFIFQYYEKEERGRGNFPDRFSARQFPNYSSELNVNALLLGDSALYLCASSGTLRRYYGYTFGSGTRLTVV.

This clonotype was counted only a few times. V is TRBV18 and J is TRBJ1-2; D is ambiguous. The CDR3 loop spans 16 amino acids. V shed 2 bases and J shed 5 bases, with 18 bases lying between them. Germline V gene lookup returns CDR1 KGHSH and CDR2 LQKENI. The CDR3 sequence is CASSPTTPTVAYGYTF. In DNA, the CDR3 is TGTGCCAGCTCACCAACTACTCCGACCGTGGCATATGGCTACACCTTC.

This clonotype was detected ten times or more. The V gene is TRBV7-2, the J gene TRBJ2-2; D gene ambiguous. There are 12 residues in the CDR3. Germline CDR1 SGHTA, CDR2 FQGNSA. The V and J ends lost 5 bases and 8 bases respectively, with 9 bases between them. CDR3 coding DNA: TGTGCCAGCAGCCCCCTTTGGGGGGAGCTGTTTTTT. Its protein is CASSPLWGELFF.

This clonotype was seen ten or more times. J is TRBJ1-2 and V is TRBV20-1; no clear D. Trimming took off 2 bases at V and 3 bases at J, with 10 bases between the two ends. Looked up from germline, CDR1 is DFQATT and CDR2 is SNEGSKA (reference sequence). The CDR3 consists of 13 residues. In nucleotides, the CDR3 is TGCAGTGCTAGACCGCACCCTCACTATGGCTACACCTTC. Protein product: CSARPHPHYGYTF.

This clonotype was counted a few times. A read error is possible here, since a much larger clone lies one base away. This sequence joins TRBV12-3 or TRBV12-4 and TRBJ2-1; 9 bases line up with TRBD1. CDR3 length: 15 amino acids. V lost 6 bases and J lost 2; bases outside the gene matches: 5. The CDR3 loop is CASSKGQGTYNEQFF. CDR3 DNA: TGTGCCAGCAGCAAGGGACAGGGCACCTACAATGAGCAGTTCTTC.

This clonotype was recorded a few times. The genes are TRBV20-1 and TRBJ2-3; D gene uncertain. Germline CDR1 and CDR2: DFQATT and SNEGSKA (reference sequence). The V and J ends lost 6 bases and 0 bases respectively, with 10 bases between them. The CDR3 is 13 residues long. The DNA for the CDR3 is TGCAGTGCGTGGCTCTTAAGCACAGATACGCAGTATTTT. As protein: CSAWLLSTDTQYF.

The J gene is TRBJ2-2, the V gene TRBV9, with 7 bases fitting TRBD2. The trim removed 2 bases at V and 0 bases at J, leaving 4 bases unmatched. Germline loops: CDR1 SGDLS, CDR2 YYNGEE. This CDR3 spans 16 amino acids. The CDR3 spells CASSVQAGTNTGELFF. Here the CDR3 DNA reads TGTGCCAGCAGCGTCCAAGCGGGGACGAACACCGGGGAGCTGTTTTTT.

V is TRBV7-3 and J is TRBJ2-2, with D possibly TRBD2 on 5 matching bases. Germline-derived CDR1 and CDR2 are SGHTA and FQGTGA. The CDR3 runs to 14 residues. V was trimmed by 5 bases and J by 4 bases, leaving 11 bases between them. The CDR3 region is CASSMSGGTGELFF. The CDR3 nucleotides read TGTGCCAGCAGCATGTCAGGAGGCACCGGGGAGCTGTTTTTT.

In this sample, this clonotype turned up a few times. The chain has TRBV5-6 and TRBJ2-5; TRBD2 matches at 9 bases. Germline CDR1 SGHDT, CDR2 YYEEEE. CDR3 length: 16 amino acids. The trim removed 0 bases at V and 0 bases at J, leaving 3 bases unmatched. CDR3 amino acids: CASSLERGAYQETQYF. In nucleotides, the CDR3 is TGTGCCAGCAGCTTGGAGCGGGGGGCGTACCAAGAGACCCAGTACTTC.

The table lists this clonotype with many counts. V and J are TRBV29-1 and TRBJ1-1, with 8 bases aligning to TRBD1. Germline-derived CDR1 and CDR2 are SQVTM and ANQGSEA. V was pared by 0 bases and J by 5 bases, with 8 bases of the junction left unmatched. CDR3 length: 15 residues. The CDR3 spells CSVEDHTGGPTEAFF. The CDR3 coding sequence is TGCAGCGTTGAAGATCATACAGGGGGGCCTACTGAAGCTTTCTTT.

This clonotype was recorded many times. The rearrangement joins TRBV12-1 to TRBJ1-1. TRBV12-1 is described as a pseudogene. This CDR3 comprises 14 residues. The CDR3, as DNA: TGTGCCAGCAGCACGACCCGACGGAACACTGAAGCTTTCTTT. Residues: CASSTTRRNTEAFF.

In its sample, this clonotype was seen a few times. One end of the junction varies from germline; a read error may be responsible. V is TRBV5-1 and J is TRBJ2-7; D is possibly TRBD2 (6 bases). Germline V gene data show CDR1 as SGHRS and CDR2 as YFSETQ. The CDR3 runs to 16 residues. Written as DNA, the CDR3 is TGCGCCAGCAGTTCCGCTCCGGGACTTAAATCCTACGAGCAGCACTTC. It codes for CASSSAPGLKSYEQHF.

The genes are TRBV12-3 or TRBV12-4 and TRBJ1-2; a possible D gene is TRBD1 (6 bases). The CDR3 has 15 residues. Trimming removed 6 bases at V and 0 bases at J, with 14 bases between. The chain's CDR3 is CASSLSGTPNYGYTF. The CDR3 DNA reads as TGTGCCAGCAGCCTTTCCGGGACACCTAACTATGGCTACACCTTC.

This sequence joins TRBV4-1 and TRBJ2-7, with 7 bases identical to TRBD1. The CDR3 is 16 residues long. Trimming took 3 bases from V and 5 from J; bases not matched to a gene: 13. Germline lookup yields CDR1 MGHRA and CDR2 YSYEKL. CDR3 sequence: CASSQRPMRGRHEQYF. For the CDR3, the DNA is TGCGCCAGCAGCCAGAGACCAATGAGGGGGCGCCACGAGCAGTACTTC.